This TCR beta chain was sequenced during a study of cytomegalovirus exposure and HLA in healthy donors. Whole-study results and caveats: Earlier findings revealed that most TCR beta V segments proved productive either about 87% or about 30% of the time.

Vbeta (60) and Jbeta (13) primers were used in the PCR. Sequencing used immunoSEQ multiplex PCR; TCRdb keeps in-frame clones, though not all of them. Here the sample spans over 110,000 clones, 82% being singletons. Deletions cut 2 bases from V and 3 bases from J, with 8 bases between. Germline-derived CDR1 and CDR2 are MNHEY and SVGAGI. CDR3 length: 13 amino acids. Comment on this clone: Its antigen is as yet unknown.

Sample: PBMCs. The clonotype was recovered from a male donor in good health and CMV-seronegative. The V gene is TRBV6-5, the J gene TRBJ2-7; no definite D call. In nucleotides, the CDR3 is TGTGCCAGCAGTTACGGCAGGTACTACGAGCAGTACTTC. Encoded protein: CASSYGRYYEQYF.